This TCR beta chain was observed in a study of PD-1 blockade in classical Hodgkin lymphoma. Relapse was seen in all patients after autologous stem cell transplantation, and brentuximab vedotin exposure was variable. Measured with immunoSEQ multiplex PCR; TCRdb has only the in-frame clones, and not every one. The sample has roughly 92,000 clones; around 90% are singletons. CDR3 length equals 12 residues. Germline CDR1 and CDR2: MNHEY and SMNVEV (reference sequence). Trimming pared 8 bases from V and 7 bases from J, leaving 11 bases between. Study-level results: In newly diagnosed patients, baseline TCR diversity was reportedly below that of healthy donors. Significant TCR diversity gains by C4D1 occurred in CD4+ but not CD8+ cells.

In regard to this clone: Its antigen is undetermined.

The chain joins TRBV27 to TRBJ2-2, with D tentatively TRBD2 (5 bases). This sequence was found in a human donor with classical Hodgkin lymphoma. Sequenced material: peripheral blood mononuclear cells (PBMCs), taken at baseline. The CDR3 loop reads CASGVGIGELFF. The CDR3 DNA is TGTGCCAGCGGCGTCGGGATCGGGGAGCTGTTTTTT.